The source of this T cell receptor (beta chain) is a study of early T cells in non-severe SARS-CoV-2 infection. On the study more broadly: With bulk RNA from unsorted whole blood as input, sequencing yielded unpaired chains.

Individual cDNA molecules received unique molecular identifiers. TCRdb reprocessed the 5' RACE reads with MiXCR, giving one entry per CDR3 protein. The table has some 62,000 distinct CDR3 sequences, about 10% seen once; the top ten hold around 15%. Turning to this clonotype: The germline gene is not matched at one end of the junction; a read error may be the cause.

The sequenced sample was whole blood, obtained at baseline. The TCR was taken from an adult who was a healthcare worker with PCR-confirmed SARS-CoV-2 infection or an uninfected control (not recorded which).

DNA of the CDR3: TGTGCCCGCAGTTACTCAGGGAACACCGGGGAGCTGTTTTTT. Translation gives CARSYSGNTGELFF. The chain carries TRBV6-2 or TRBV6-3 and TRBJ2-2; no clear D. There are 14 residues in the CDR3. Germline-derived CDR1 and CDR2 are MNHEY and SVGEGT.